This entry describes one T cell receptor (beta chain). The antigen is unknown. The read ends 3 residues early relative to the CDR3; the germline J gene fills the gap. These data come from a study of T cell clonality in common variable immunodeficiency. The germline gives CDR1 SEHNR, CDR2 FQNEAQ (reference sequence). The junction had 7 bases not matched to a gene; V was cut back by 5 bases and J by 4 bases. There are 14 residues in the CDR3. Produced via immunoSEQ multiplex PCR; TCRdb's table is partial and in-frame only. The data list fewer than 40,000 clones, none observed once; roughly 5.4% falls to the top ten. Findings and limits, study-wide: CVID subjects showed higher TCRbeta clonality than healthy controls. Reportedly, TCR beta sequences from common variable immunodeficiency showed fewer deletions and N-nucleotide insertions.

The chain employs TRBV7-9 and TRBJ1-1; 7 nucleotides line up with TRBD1. This TCR came from a human donor with common variable immunodeficiency. The sample consisted of peripheral blood mononuclear cells. CDR3 DNA, as far as it was read: TGTGCCAGCAGCAGAACAGGGGTGGTCACTGAA. The encoded protein is CASSRTGVVTE. From start to end, the CDR3 is CASSRTGVVTEAFF.